Below are 30 T cell receptor beta chains sequenced from a single sample in a study of cytomegalovirus exposure and HLA in healthy donors. Primers included in the PCR were 60 Vbeta and 13 Jbeta primers. Here immunoSEQ multiplex PCR was the method, and the copy in TCRdb shows in-frame clones only, minus some. This table has about 250,000 clones, approximately 78% appearing once. Input material: PBMCs. The source is a boy younger than 18 in good health and CMV-seronegative.

This chain links TRBV27 with TRBJ2-7, with a weak D call TRBD2 (7 bases). The CDR3 sequence is 17 residues long. V was cut by 6 bases and J by 4 bases, with 25 bases left in between. CDR1 MNHEY and CDR2 SMNVEV come from the germline V gene (reference sequence). In DNA, the CDR3 is TGTGCCAGCAGCCCGTACAGGGAGGGACGTTTTCCATACGAGCAGTACTTC. Its translation is CASSPYREGRFPYEQYF.

The chain uses TRBV7-9 and TRBJ2-5; 8 bases map to TRBD2. Trimming took 5 bases from V and 4 from J; bases not matched to a gene: 15. The CDR3 extends over 17 amino acids. The V gene's germline CDR1 is SEHNR and CDR2 FQNEAQ (reference sequence). In DNA form, the CDR3 reads TGTGCCAGCAGCCCCTGGGGCAGCGGGGGAGTAGTAGAGACCCAGTACTTC. Translating it yields CASSPWGSGGVVETQYF. The full variable domain, rest sourced from reference TRBV7-9 and TRBJ2-5, is DTGVSQNPRHKITKRGQNVTFRCDPISEHNRLYWYRQTLGQGPEFLTYFQNEAQLEKSRLLSDRFSAERPKGSFSTLEIQRTEQGDSAMYLCASSPWGSGGVVETQYFGPGTRLLVL.

This chain connects TRBV15 to TRBJ1-2; 8 positions match TRBD1. This CDR3 comprises 15 residues. The V gene end was trimmed by 9 bases and the J gene end by 8 bases; junction bases not matched to a gene: 17. The germline V gene has CDR1 LNHNV and CDR2 YYDKDF (reference sequence). CDR3 nucleotides: TGTGCCACTCAAACAGGCAGGGGGCGGAGGGAAGGCTACACCTTC. Its translation is CATQTGRGRREGYTF.

The chain recombines TRBV30 with TRBJ1-6; D remains unclear. The CDR3 sequence is 13 residues long. V was trimmed by 2 bases and J by 7 bases, leaving 9 bases between them. Germline V gene lookup returns CDR1 GTSNPN and CDR2 SVGIG (reference sequence). The CDR3 loop reads CAWSMRGNSPLHF. The CDR3 DNA is TGTGCCTGGAGTATGCGGGGAAATTCACCCCTCCACTTT. Looking up the rest from reference TRBV30 and TRBJ1-6 gives the full variable domain: SQTIHQWPATLVQPVGSPLSLECTVEGTSNPNLYWYRQAAGRGLQLLFYSVGIGQISSEVPQNLSASRPQDRQFILSSKKLLLSDSGFYLCAWSMRGNSPLHFGNGTRLTVT.

The J gene is TRBJ2-7, the V gene TRBV6-6, with D possibly TRBD1 on 6 matching bases. The V end lost 5 bases, the J end lost 1 base, and 12 bases lay between the germline ends. CDR1 and CDR2 (germline): MNHNY, SVGAGI (reference sequence). The CDR3 has 14 residues. CDR3 loop: CASSRLTGSYEQYF. DNA for the CDR3: TGTGCCAGCAGTCGTCTTACAGGGTCCTACGAGCAGTACTTC.

This sequence joins TRBV27 and TRBJ2-1; a weak D match, TRBD1 (6 bases). Germline assignment: CDR1 MNHEY and CDR2 SMNVEV (reference sequence). V was pared by 3 bases and J by 1 base, with 10 bases between. The CDR3 covers 15 residues. CDR3 sequence reads: CASSLGRGSYNEQFF. The CDR3 DNA is TGTGCCAGCAGTTTGGGAAGGGGGTCCTACAATGAGCAGTTCTTC.

The V and J genes are TRBV27 and TRBJ2-1, with TRBD2 identical over 12 bases. This CDR3 is built from 17 residues. Germline loops: CDR1 MNHEY, CDR2 SMNVEV (reference sequence). V dropped 3 bases and J dropped 4; count of bases not matched to a gene: 7. CDR3 amino acids: CASSLASGGAAYNEQFF. CDR3 DNA sequence: TGTGCCAGCAGTTTGGCTAGCGGGGGGGCGGCTTACAATGAGCAGTTCTTC.

The genes are TRBV19 and TRBJ1-2; possibly TRBD1 for D (5 bases). Trimming shortened V by 6 bases and J by 8 bases, and 16 bases separated the two germline ends. Germline CDR1 is LNHDA and CDR2 is SQIVND (reference sequence). CDR3 length equals 13 residues. The chain's CDR3 is CASSVTGDTGYTF. CDR3 nucleotide sequence: TGTGCCAGTAGCGTTACAGGAGATACAGGCTACACCTTC.

The rearrangement links TRBV7-9 to TRBJ2-1; 7 bases line up with TRBD1. Germline V CDR1 and CDR2: SEHNR, FQNEAQ (reference sequence). J lost 5 bases, V lost 11 bases, and 6 bases had no gene match. The CDR3 is 12 amino acids. The CDR3 region has the DNA TGTGCCGTGAGGGACAGAGACAATGAGCAGTTCTTC. It specifies CAVRDRDNEQFF.

J is TRBJ2-3 and V is TRBV4-2; 7 bases match TRBD2. CDR1 and CDR2 (germline): LGHNA, YNFKEQ. The V and J ends lost 0 bases and 3 bases, in that order; junction bases with no gene match: 9. The CDR3 consists of 17 residues. CDR3 residues: CASSQDKGSSGTDTQYF. In DNA, the CDR3 is TGTGCCAGCAGCCAAGATAAGGGCTCTAGCGGTACAGATACGCAGTATTTT.

The chain combines TRBV30 with TRBJ1-2; perhaps TRBD1 as D (6 bases). Germline-derived CDR1 and CDR2 are GTSNPN and SVGIG (reference sequence). There are 13 residues in the CDR3. The V end lost 0 bases, the J end lost 7 bases, and 12 bases lay between the germline ends. For the CDR3, the DNA is TGTGCCTGGAGTGTACAGGGTCGTGGTGGCTACACCTTC. It is translated as CAWSVQGRGGYTF.

V and J are TRBV6-1 and TRBJ1-4; D not certain. V shed 6 bases and J shed 4 bases, with 15 bases lying between them. The CDR3 covers 15 residues. The germline V gene encodes CDR1 MNHNS and CDR2 SASEGT. The CDR3 region has the DNA TGTGCCAGCAGCCCGACTTCGGGTAATAATGAAAAACTGTTTTTT. It encodes CASSPTSGNNEKLFF.

The chain uses TRBV6-1 and TRBJ2-1; D is unclear. The CDR3 covers 14 residues. Looked up from germline, CDR1 is MNHNS and CDR2 is SASEGT. Trimming pared 3 bases from V and 3 bases from J, leaving 9 bases between. In nucleotides, the CDR3 is TGTGCCAGCAGTGAGTCCGCTAGCTACAATGAGCAGTTCTTC. Encoded protein: CASSESASYNEQFF.

The CDR3, as DNA: TGTGCCAGCAGTAATAGGGACAGGGGGCACACTGAAGCTTTCTTT. As protein: CASSNRDRGHTEAFF. V usage is TRBV27 and J usage is TRBJ1-1, with 12 bases matching TRBD1. The CDR3 has 15 residues. The V gene end was trimmed by 5 bases and the J gene end by 3 bases; junction bases not matched to a gene: 4. CDR1 and CDR2 from the germline V gene are MNHEY and SMNVEV (reference sequence).

This CDR3 reads CASSLGGLGEQYF. The CDR3 DNA is TGTGCCAGCAGCTTAGGCGGTCTCGGGGAGCAGTACTTC. This sequence joins TRBV13 and TRBJ2-7; the D is unclear. This CDR3 has 13 amino acids. Between the trimmed V and J ends, which lost 0 bases and 7 bases, there was a span of 10 bases. The V gene's germline CDR1 is PRHDT and CDR2 FYEKMQ (reference sequence). Supplemented by reference TRBV13 and TRBJ2-7, the full variable domain reads AAGVIQSPRHLIKEKRETATLKCYPIPRHDTVYWYQQGPGQDPQFLISFYEKMQSDKGSIPDRFSAQQFSDYHSELNMSSLELGDSALYFCASSLGGLGEQYFGPGTRLTVT.

V is TRBV6-1 and J is TRBJ2-7; D unclear. CDR1 and CDR2 from the germline V gene are MNHNS and SASEGT. The CDR3 totals 12 residues. With 7 bases removed from V and 2 bases from J, the gap between germline ends came to 9 bases. CDR3 amino acids: CASTIYTYEQYF. The CDR3 DNA is TGTGCCAGCACCATATACACCTACGAGCAGTACTTC.

The table lists this clone with a count of one. The V gene is TRBV5-8, the J gene TRBJ2-1; 8 bases line up with TRBD1. The germline V gene has CDR1 SGHTS and CDR2 YDEGEE. The CDR3 length is 15 residues. Germline trimming cut 4 bases from V and 3 bases from J; bases unmatched to any gene: 6. The CDR3 loop is CASSVPGQDYNEQFF. The CDR3 bases are TGTGCCAGCAGCGTCCCGGGACAGGACTACAATGAGCAGTTCTTC.

This clone appeared a single time. V and J are TRBV6-6 and TRBJ1-5; weak D call: TRBD1 (6 bases). The V end was cut by 4 bases, the J end by 3 bases, with 13 bases between. This CDR3 comprises 15 residues. CDR1 and CDR2 (germline): MNHNY, SVGAGI (reference sequence). The CDR3 nucleotides are TGTGCCAGCAGTTTCGGGGGGGCGAACAATCAGCCCCAGCATTTT. This codes for CASSFGGANNQPQHF.

The chain employs TRBV7-6 and TRBJ2-5, with D perhaps matching TRBD2 (6 bases). Germline V gene data show CDR1 as SGHVS and CDR2 as FNYEAQ. There are 14 residues in the CDR3. Trimming pared 3 bases from V and 2 bases from J, leaving 10 bases between. The CDR3 here is CASSFLSGQETQYF. In nucleotides, the CDR3 is TGTGCCAGCAGCTTCCTTAGCGGACAAGAGACCCAGTACTTC. Full variable domain (missing parts from reference TRBV7-6 and TRBJ2-5): GAGVSQSPRYKVTKRGQDVALRCDPISGHVSLYWYRQALGQGPEFLTYFNYEAQQDKSGLPNDRFSAERPEGSISTLTIQRTEQRDSAMYRCASSFLSGQETQYFGPGTRLLVL.

The chain carries TRBV6-1 and TRBJ2-5, with D maybe TRBD2 (7 bases). CDR3 length equals 13 residues. V was trimmed by 7 bases and J by 5 bases, leaving 14 bases between them. Germline-derived CDR1 and CDR2 are MNHNS and SASEGT. CDR3 coding DNA: TGTGCCAGCATCCGGGGGGCGCGGGAGACCCAGTACTTC. Protein sequence: CASIRGARETQYF.

The chain couples TRBV27 to TRBJ2-1; TRBD2 matches 7 bases. CDR1 MNHEY and CDR2 SMNVEV come from the germline V gene (reference sequence). V lost 4 bases and J lost 3; bases outside the gene matches: 3. CDR3 length: 14 residues. The CDR3 protein is CASSSGTNYNEQFF. CDR3 nucleotide sequence: TGTGCCAGCAGTTCAGGGACTAACTACAATGAGCAGTTCTTC.

The genes are TRBV30 and TRBJ2-3; D gene uncertain. The CDR3 runs to 13 residues. V lost 3 bases to trimming and J lost 6 bases, with 13 bases between them. Germline assignment: CDR1 GTSNPN and CDR2 SVGIG (reference sequence). The chain's CDR3 is CAWSPTLGDTQYF. CDR3 nucleotide sequence: TGTGCCTGGAGCCCTACCTTGGGCGATACGCAGTATTTT.

A few counts support this clone. The chain joins TRBV6-1 to TRBJ2-5; TRBD1 might be the D (6 bases). The DNA end is a closer match to TRBJ2-7, so the J assignment may be wrong. The CDR3 is 14 amino acids. The V gene's germline CDR1 is MNHNS and CDR2 SASEGT. In DNA form, the CDR3 reads TGTGCCAGCAGTGAAAGGGGGTCACAATACGAGCAGTACTTC. As protein: CASSERGSQYEQYF.

This chain joins TRBV6-4 and TRBJ1-1; possible D gene TRBD1, 5 bases. V shed 3 bases and J shed 10 bases, with 12 bases lying between them. The germline CDR1 and CDR2 sequences are MRHNA and SNTAGT. CDR3 length: 12 amino acids. CDR3 bases: TGTGCCAGCAGTGATGGAGTCGGGGGAGCTTTCTTT. It translates to CASSDGVGGAFF.

J is TRBJ1-1 and V is TRBV13, with D perhaps TRBD1 (5 bases). Germline CDR1 reads PRHDT; CDR2 reads FYEKMQ (reference sequence). The germline V and J ends were trimmed by 3 bases and 3 bases, with 11 bases remaining between them. The CDR3 has 14 residues. CDR3: CASSLYRIDTEAFF. DNA of the CDR3: TGTGCCAGCAGCTTGTACAGGATTGACACTGAAGCTTTCTTT.

The CDR3 loop reads CASSEWVATYNEQFF. DNA for the CDR3: TGTGCCAGCAGTGAATGGGTAGCGACCTACAATGAGCAGTTCTTC. The gene calls are TRBV2 and TRBJ2-1; TRBD2 might be the D (5 bases). The CDR3 consists of 15 residues. CDR1 and CDR2 from the germline V gene are SNHLY and FYNNEI. V lost 2 bases and J 2 bases, leaving 10 bases between the germline ends.

This chain connects TRBV5-6 to TRBJ2-5, with a weak D call TRBD2 (5 bases). CDR1 is SGHDT, CDR2 YYEEEE, per germline. Trimming left V 3 bases short and J 5 bases short, with 14 bases between. This CDR3 has 14 residues. The CDR3 DNA is TGTGCCAGCAGCTCCGCGCGAGGCGGGGAGACCCAGTACTTC. Translating gives CASSSARGGETQYF.

The V gene is TRBV2, the J gene TRBJ1-3, with 7 bases that match TRBD1. This CDR3 has 17 residues. V was pared by 6 bases and J by 0 bases, with 11 bases of the junction left unmatched. CDR1 is SNHLY, CDR2 FYNNEI, per germline. This CDR3 is CASRGSTGIRSGNTIYF. CDR3 DNA: TGTGCCAGCAGGGGATCGACAGGGATCCGCTCTGGAAACACCATATATTTT. Full variable domain (missing parts from reference TRBV2 and TRBJ1-3): EPEVTQTPSHQVTQMGQEVILRCVPISNHLYFYWYRQILGQKVEFLVSFYNNEISEKSEIFDDQFSVERPDGSNFTLKIRSTKLEDSAMYFCASRGSTGIRSGNTIYFGEGSWLTVV.

J is TRBJ2-7 and V is TRBV7-2, with 11 bases matching TRBD1. V gave up 2 bases and J gave up 6 bases; unmatched junction bases: 6. Germline V gene sequence: CDR1 SGHTA, CDR2 FQGNSA. This CDR3 region has 15 residues. CDR3 region: CASSLSGQGATEQYF. CDR3 DNA sequence: TGTGCCAGCAGCTTATCCGGACAGGGGGCCACCGAGCAGTACTTC.

The chain carries TRBV7-2 and TRBJ1-2, with D possibly matching TRBD1 (6 bases). CDR1 is SGHTA and CDR2 is FQGNSA in the germline V gene. CDR3 length equals 13 residues. V shed 3 bases and J shed 3 bases, with 8 bases lying between them. CDR3 DNA sequence: TGTGCCAGCAGCTTCCCAGGGGACTATGGCTACACCTTC. Protein sequence: CASSFPGDYGYTF.